A selection of T cell receptor beta chains follows, all from one sample in a study of T-cell memory formation after mild COVID-19. One entry per CDR3 protein results from TCRdb running MiXCR on the 5' RACE reads. The sample lists 200,000 to 300,000 distinct CDR3 sequences, approximately 15% occurring once. The sequencing input was PBMCs or a T cell subset sorted from them (not recorded which). These receptors all come from a man between 18 and 35 years old who had mild COVID-19 (a few samples of this study predate the infection). Cell type and time point are not known. The CDR3 runs from the conserved cysteine through the conserved F or W. Each record gives: J gene, V gene, D gene, clone size, CDR3 DNA, CDR3 protein. D genes are given only for firm matches. Clone size is given for some rows only: seen once, a few or many times, or a class if the clone is expanded.

J gene: TRBJ2-2
V gene: TRBV5-1
D gene: TRBD1
clone size: -
CDR3 DNA: TGCGCCAGCAGCTTTCAGGGGGACCACACCGGGGAGCTGTTTTTT
CDR3 protein: CASSFQGDHTGELFF

J gene: TRBJ2-6
V gene: TRBV6-1
D gene: -
clone size: -
CDR3 DNA: TGTGCCAGCAGTGACAGGGGGGACCTCATCTCTGGGGCCAACGTCCTGACTTTC
CDR3 protein: CASSDRGDLISGANVLTF

J gene: TRBJ1-1
V gene: TRBV28
D gene: -
clone size: -
CDR3 DNA: TGTGCCAGCAGCTTCGCAGGGCCTGAAGCTTTCTTT
CDR3 protein: CASSFAGPEAFF

J gene: TRBJ2-3
V gene: TRBV12-3/TRBV12-4
D gene: -
clone size: -
CDR3 DNA: TGTGCCAGCAGCAGTCAGCGGACCGCAGATACGCAGTATTTT
CDR3 protein: CASSSQRTADTQYF

J gene: TRBJ1-2
V gene: TRBV7-2
D gene: TRBD1
clone size: -
CDR3 DNA: TGTGCCAGCAGCTGGGAGACAGGGCGTTTTGACGGCTACACCTTC
CDR3 protein: CASSWETGRFDGYTF

J gene: TRBJ2-5
V gene: TRBV6-5
D gene: TRBD1
clone size: few
CDR3 DNA: TGTGCCAGCAGTCTCTTACAGGGGATGCAAGAGACCCAGTACTTC
CDR3 protein: CASSLLQGMQETQYF

J gene: TRBJ2-6
V gene: TRBV20-1
D gene: TRBD2
clone size: few
CDR3 DNA: TGCAGTGCTAGCGGGGGGGGCGCACCCCTAGCTGGGGCCAACGTCCTGACTTTC
CDR3 protein: CSASGGGAPLAGANVLTF

J gene: TRBJ2-2
V gene: TRBV7-2
D gene: TRBD1
clone size: few
CDR3 DNA: TGTGCCAGCAGCCAGGCGACAGGGTCGTGGACCGGGGAGCTGTTTTTT
CDR3 protein: CASSQATGSWTGELFF

J gene: TRBJ2-1
V gene: TRBV7-8
D gene: TRBD2
clone size: -
CDR3 DNA: TGTGCCAGCAGCTTACTTAGTGTGCGGGGGGGTGGTGAGCAGTTCTTC
CDR3 protein: CASSLLSVRGGGEQFF

J gene: TRBJ1-1
V gene: TRBV7-9
D gene: -
clone size: few
CDR3 DNA: TGTGCCAGCAGCTTAGCGGCTTTGCGGACTGCCGCGGCTTTCTTT
CDR3 protein: CASSLAALRTAAAFF

J gene: TRBJ2-1
V gene: TRBV5-1
D gene: -
clone size: many
CDR3 DNA: TGCGCCAGCAGCTTCAATTCCTACAATGAGCAGTTCTTC
CDR3 protein: CASSFNSYNEQFF

J gene: TRBJ2-3
V gene: TRBV3-1
D gene: -
clone size: -
CDR3 DNA: TGTGCCAGCAGCCAAGAACGCAAAGACAGTGGACTCTACACAGATACGCAGTATTTT
CDR3 protein: CASSQERKDSGLYTDTQYF

J gene: TRBJ1-4
V gene: TRBV28
D gene: -
clone size: -
CDR3 DNA: TGTGCCAGCGCATCTAACGACCCGGCAATTTTT
CDR3 protein: CASASNDPAIF

J gene: TRBJ1-1
V gene: TRBV18
D gene: -
clone size: -
CDR3 DNA: TGTGCCAGCTCACCTCCGGGCGCCCAAAACACTGAAGCTTTCTTT
CDR3 protein: CASSPPGAQNTEAFF

J gene: TRBJ2-2
V gene: TRBV7-2
D gene: -
clone size: -
CDR3 DNA: TGTGCCAGCAGCGCCTTGTACGGGGTTGGGGCCGGGGAGCTGTTTTTT
CDR3 protein: CASSALYGVGAGELFF

J gene: TRBJ2-5
V gene: TRBV20-1
D gene: -
clone size: few
CDR3 DNA: TGCAGTGCCTCGGCCGGGGCTAGGGAGACCCAGTACTTC
CDR3 protein: CSASAGARETQYF

J gene: TRBJ2-7
V gene: TRBV27
D gene: TRBD2
clone size: few
CDR3 DNA: TGTGCCAGCAGTTCCCCCGGGAGGATCTACGAGCAGTACTTC
CDR3 protein: CASSSPGRIYEQYF

J gene: TRBJ2-7
V gene: TRBV5-1
D gene: TRBD1
clone size: few
CDR3 DNA: TGCGCCAGCAGTCGTACCGGGACAGGTAATTACGAGCAGTACTTC
CDR3 protein: CASSRTGTGNYEQYF

J gene: TRBJ1-5
V gene: TRBV6-6
D gene: TRBD1
clone size: few
CDR3 DNA: TGTGCCAGCAGTTACTTGGACAGGGGGCCGGGGCATTTT
CDR3 protein: CASSYLDRGPGHF

J gene: TRBJ1-1
V gene: TRBV4-3
D gene: -
clone size: few
CDR3 DNA: TGCGCCAGCAGCCCTTCCGTGGACCTGAACACTGAAGCTTTCTTT
CDR3 protein: CASSPSVDLNTEAFF

J gene: TRBJ2-3
V gene: TRBV2
D gene: -
clone size: few
CDR3 DNA: TGTGCCAGCAGTGATCCCGGGGCCACAGATACGCAGTATTTT
CDR3 protein: CASSDPGATDTQYF

J gene: TRBJ1-2
V gene: TRBV20-1
D gene: -
clone size: few
CDR3 DNA: TGCAGTGCTTCAGGCTCTGGGGGCTACACCTTC
CDR3 protein: CSASGSGGYTF

J gene: TRBJ2-5
V gene: TRBV19
D gene: -
clone size: few
CDR3 DNA: TGTGCCAGTAGTATAGGGAGCCCTCGGCGGACCCAGTACTTC
CDR3 protein: CASSIGSPRRTQYF

J gene: TRBJ1-6
V gene: TRBV20-1
D gene: -
clone size: few
CDR3 DNA: TGCAGTGCTAGAGATGAAGCGGAACCCGAGAACTTT
CDR3 protein: CSARDEAEPENF

J gene: TRBJ1-6
V gene: TRBV7-2
D gene: -
clone size: many
CDR3 DNA: TGTGCCAGCAGCTTACTTGTCAGCTCCTATAATTCACCCCTCCACTTT
CDR3 protein: CASSLLVSSYNSPLHF

J gene: TRBJ1-5
V gene: TRBV12-3/TRBV12-4
D gene: -
clone size: -
CDR3 DNA: TGTGCCAGCAGTTTATCCAACGATCAGCCCCAGCATTTT
CDR3 protein: CASSLSNDQPQHF

J gene: TRBJ1-2
V gene: TRBV7-9
D gene: -
clone size: -
CDR3 DNA: TGTGCCAGCAGCTTAGGGCAGATCTATGGCTACACCTTC
CDR3 protein: CASSLGQIYGYTF

J gene: TRBJ2-2
V gene: TRBV11-2
D gene: TRBD1
clone size: many
CDR3 DNA: TGTGCCAGCAGGCATCCGGGGACAGCCCGCGGGGAGCTGTTTTTT
CDR3 protein: CASRHPGTARGELFF

J gene: TRBJ1-5
V gene: TRBV28
D gene: -
clone size: few
CDR3 DNA: TGTGCCAGCAGTTTATTATGGAATCAGCCCCAGCATTTT
CDR3 protein: CASSLLWNQPQHF

J gene: TRBJ1-1
V gene: TRBV7-9
D gene: -
clone size: -
CDR3 DNA: TGTGCCAGCAGTGTTCCCTTGGGGCGGAACACTGAAGCTTTCTTT
CDR3 protein: CASSVPLGRNTEAFF

J gene: TRBJ1-2
V gene: TRBV6-2/TRBV6-3
D gene: TRBD1
clone size: -
CDR3 DNA: TGTGCCAGCAGTTACCCGGGACAGGTCAGCTACACCTTC
CDR3 protein: CASSYPGQVSYTF

J gene: TRBJ1-4
V gene: TRBV7-9
D gene: -
clone size: -
CDR3 DNA: TGTGCCAGCCGGGAAAGGGGGAATGAAAAACTGTTTTTT
CDR3 protein: CASRERGNEKLFF

J gene: TRBJ2-5
V gene: TRBV15
D gene: -
clone size: -
CDR3 DNA: TGTGCCACCAGCAGAGGCAGGGTTGGAGAGACCCAGTACTTC
CDR3 protein: CATSRGRVGETQYF

J gene: TRBJ2-3
V gene: TRBV7-3
D gene: -
clone size: -
CDR3 DNA: TGTGCCAGCAGCCCACGAGGGATTAGCACAGATACGCAGTATTTT
CDR3 protein: CASSPRGISTDTQYF

J gene: TRBJ2-5
V gene: TRBV12-3/TRBV12-4
D gene: -
clone size: -
CDR3 DNA: TGTGCCAGCAGTTTTCAGGGGATTATCCAAGAGACCCAGTACTTC
CDR3 protein: CASSFQGIIQETQYF

J gene: TRBJ2-5
V gene: TRBV20-1
D gene: -
clone size: -
CDR3 DNA: TGCAGTGCTAGAGTCGGGCGGCCTGGGACCCAGTACTTC
CDR3 protein: CSARVGRPGTQYF

J gene: TRBJ2-7
V gene: TRBV4-1
D gene: -
clone size: many
CDR3 DNA: TGCGCCAGCAGCCAAGGACCGTCCTACGAGCAGTACTTC
CDR3 protein: CASSQGPSYEQYF

J gene: TRBJ2-5
V gene: TRBV15
D gene: -
clone size: few
CDR3 DNA: TGTGCCACCAGCAGGTCTCTGGGCTCAGAGACCCAGTACTTC
CDR3 protein: CATSRSLGSETQYF

J gene: TRBJ1-3
V gene: TRBV9
D gene: TRBD1
clone size: -
CDR3 DNA: TGTGCCAGCAGCGCCAACCGACAGGGGAGAAACACCATATATTTT
CDR3 protein: CASSANRQGRNTIYF

J gene: TRBJ1-6
V gene: TRBV7-2
D gene: -
clone size: many
CDR3 DNA: TGTGCCAGCAGCTTAGTGCGGGGCGCTAATTCACCCCTCCACTTT
CDR3 protein: CASSLVRGANSPLHF

J gene: TRBJ2-3
V gene: TRBV7-2
D gene: -
clone size: few
CDR3 DNA: TGTGCCAGCAGCTTAGACCATCAGAGAGCAGATACGCAGTATTTT
CDR3 protein: CASSLDHQRADTQYF

J gene: TRBJ1-1
V gene: TRBV5-1
D gene: -
clone size: -
CDR3 DNA: TGCGCCAGCAGCTGGGGGGCAGGTATGAACACTGAAGCTTTCTTT
CDR3 protein: CASSWGAGMNTEAFF

J gene: TRBJ2-1
V gene: TRBV4-1
D gene: TRBD2
clone size: few
CDR3 DNA: TGCGCCAGCAGCCAATACGGTAGCGGGGGGGCCCGGTACAATGAGCAGTTCTTC
CDR3 protein: CASSQYGSGGARYNEQFF

J gene: TRBJ2-1
V gene: TRBV7-9
D gene: -
clone size: few
CDR3 DNA: TGTGCCAGCACCCCCGGCTCCTACAATGAGCAGTTCTTC
CDR3 protein: CASTPGSYNEQFF

J gene: TRBJ2-7
V gene: TRBV20-1
D gene: -
clone size: -
CDR3 DNA: TGCAGTGCTAGGGCAGGGGGGAGCTCCTACGAGCAGTACTTC
CDR3 protein: CSARAGGSSYEQYF